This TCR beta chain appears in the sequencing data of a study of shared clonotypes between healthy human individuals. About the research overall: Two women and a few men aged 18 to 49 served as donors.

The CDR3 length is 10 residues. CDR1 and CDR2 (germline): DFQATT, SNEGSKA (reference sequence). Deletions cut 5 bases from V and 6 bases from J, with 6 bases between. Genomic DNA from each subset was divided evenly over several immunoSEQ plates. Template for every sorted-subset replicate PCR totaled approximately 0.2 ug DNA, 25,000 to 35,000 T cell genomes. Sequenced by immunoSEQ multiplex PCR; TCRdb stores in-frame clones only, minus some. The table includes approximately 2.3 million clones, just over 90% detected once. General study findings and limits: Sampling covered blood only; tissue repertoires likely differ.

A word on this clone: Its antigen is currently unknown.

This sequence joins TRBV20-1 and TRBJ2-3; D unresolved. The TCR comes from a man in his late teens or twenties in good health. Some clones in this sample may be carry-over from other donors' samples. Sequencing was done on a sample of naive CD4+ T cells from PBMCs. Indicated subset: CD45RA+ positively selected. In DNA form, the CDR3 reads TGCAGTGCTGGGTCCGATACGCAGTATTTT. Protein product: CSAGSDTQYF.